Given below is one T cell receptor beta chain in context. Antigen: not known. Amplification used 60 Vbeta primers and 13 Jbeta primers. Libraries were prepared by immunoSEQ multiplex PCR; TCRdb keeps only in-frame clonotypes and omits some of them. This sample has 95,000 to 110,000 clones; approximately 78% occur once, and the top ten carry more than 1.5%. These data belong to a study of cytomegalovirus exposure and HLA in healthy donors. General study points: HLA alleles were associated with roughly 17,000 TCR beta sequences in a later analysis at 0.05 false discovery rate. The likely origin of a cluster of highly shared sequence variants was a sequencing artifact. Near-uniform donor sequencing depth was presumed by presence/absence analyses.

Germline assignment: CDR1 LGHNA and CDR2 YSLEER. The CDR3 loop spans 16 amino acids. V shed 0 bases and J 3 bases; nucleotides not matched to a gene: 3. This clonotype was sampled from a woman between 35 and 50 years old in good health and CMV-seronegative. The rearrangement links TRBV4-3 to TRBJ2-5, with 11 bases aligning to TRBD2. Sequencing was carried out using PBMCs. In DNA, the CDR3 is TGCGCCAGCAGCCAAGATTTAGCGGGAGGGGAAGAGACCCAGTACTTC. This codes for CASSQDLAGGEETQYF.